The source of this T cell receptor beta chain is a study of blood T cell repertoires in COVID-19. Study at large: Both acute and convalescent COVID-19 samples were obtained from the United States, Italy and Spain. Sources were T cells, B-cell-depleted T cells, or PBMCs; the material itself was cDNA or gDNA.

TCRdb keeps only in-frame clones here, not all; method: immunoSEQ multiplex PCR. In the table there are 300,000 to 350,000 clones, roughly nine tenths of which are singletons. V was shortened by 7 bases and J by 2 bases, with 15 bases between the two germline ends. The CDR3 extends over 15 amino acids. Germline V CDR1 and CDR2: MNHNY, SVGAGI (reference sequence). This TCR derives from a woman aged 25 to 39 with COVID-19, enrolled during active disease. Input material: peripheral blood. The chain carries TRBV6-6 and TRBJ2-1; D possibly corresponds to TRBD2 (5 bases). The CDR3 loop reads CASTPEGIPYNEQFF. CDR3 sequence (DNA): TGTGCCAGCACACCCGAGGGAATTCCCTACAATGAGCAGTTCTTC.